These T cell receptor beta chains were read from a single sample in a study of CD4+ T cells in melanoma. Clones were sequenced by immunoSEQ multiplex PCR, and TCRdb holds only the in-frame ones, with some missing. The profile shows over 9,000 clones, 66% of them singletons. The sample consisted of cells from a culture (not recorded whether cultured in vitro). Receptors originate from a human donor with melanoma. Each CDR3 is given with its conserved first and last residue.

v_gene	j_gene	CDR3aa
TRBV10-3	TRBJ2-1	CAISESIGTPTDSNEQFF
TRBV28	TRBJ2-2	CASSFMMTGELFF
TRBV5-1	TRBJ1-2	CASSLGDRRNYGYTF
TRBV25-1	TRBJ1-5	CASSPQGGGSNQPQHF
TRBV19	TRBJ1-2	CASSRATAAYGYTF
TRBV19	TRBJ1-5	CASRRPYSNQPQHF
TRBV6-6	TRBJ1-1	CASSYPTRFMNTEAFF
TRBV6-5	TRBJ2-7	CASSYSGQVYEQYF
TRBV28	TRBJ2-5	CASSFGETQYF
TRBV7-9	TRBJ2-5	CASSPGGGQAETQYF
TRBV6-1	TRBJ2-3	CASRAGASTDTQYF
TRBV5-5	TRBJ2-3	CASSRTSPDTQYF
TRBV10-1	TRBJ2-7	CASREQEAYEQYF
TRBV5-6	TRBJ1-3	CASSFTGSGNTIYF
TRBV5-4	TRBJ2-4	CASSWADRGNIQYF
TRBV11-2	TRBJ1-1	CASSLAPVNTEAFF
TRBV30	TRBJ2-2	CACPSRTANTGELFF
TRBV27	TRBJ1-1	CASSLRGGAEEAFF
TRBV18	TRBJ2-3	CASSRAGQTGDTQYF
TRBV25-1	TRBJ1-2	CASTLEGVQGYTF
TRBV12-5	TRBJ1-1	CASGLAKGNLYTEAFF
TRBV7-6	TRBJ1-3	CASSWSSGNTIYF
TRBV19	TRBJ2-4	CASSTVQGDIAKNIQYF
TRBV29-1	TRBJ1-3	CSAKGIGNTIYF
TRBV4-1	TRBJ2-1	CASSQEGTRNEQFF
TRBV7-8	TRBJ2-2	CASSLRDSGRELFF
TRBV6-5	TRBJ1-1	CASSQRQGTEAFF
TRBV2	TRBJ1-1	CASTRTGLNTEAFF
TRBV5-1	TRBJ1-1	CASSPSVQALIAFF
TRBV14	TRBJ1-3	CASSPRQGPGNTIYF
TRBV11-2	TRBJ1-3	CASTQTQNTIYF
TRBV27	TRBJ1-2	CASREPGRGYTF
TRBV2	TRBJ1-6	CASHSGVNSPLHF
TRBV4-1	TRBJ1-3	CASSPRDRAWRGGNTIYF
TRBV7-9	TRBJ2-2	CASRSTRLAGEGGELFF
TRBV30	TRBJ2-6	CAWTGGGAFYGANVLTF
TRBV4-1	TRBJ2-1	CASSQARGGTYNEQFF
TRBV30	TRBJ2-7	CAWSSGLYEQYF
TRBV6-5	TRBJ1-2	CASSYSKEGATYTYTF
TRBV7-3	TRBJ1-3	CASSLNRGNTIYF
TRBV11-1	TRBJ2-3	CASSPGLSTDTQYF
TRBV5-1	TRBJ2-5	CASSLEPSVAAETQYF